The present entry profiles one TCR beta chain with its context. Its target is unknown. Germline V lookup: CDR1 MRHNA, CDR2 SNTAGT. V was pared by 5 bases and J by 3 bases, with 8 bases of the junction left unmatched. The CDR3 runs to 15 residues. This sample is part of a study of cytomegalovirus exposure and HLA in healthy donors. Study results and limitations: Sequencing depth roughly uniform across donors was assumed in presence/absence analyses.

The primer mix had 60 Vbeta and 13 Jbeta primers. Repertoires were generated with immunoSEQ multiplex PCR, while TCRdb's copy carries only in-frame clones and drops some. The sample includes 170,000 or so clones, around 77% of them seen just once. Material: PBMCs. The source of this sequence is a woman aged 25 to 39 in good health and CMV-seronegative. V and J are TRBV6-4 and TRBJ2-3; 7 positions match TRBD1. The CDR3 sequence is CASSTSGQRTDTQYF. CDR3 DNA: TGTGCCAGCAGTACCTCGGGACAGAGGACAGATACGCAGTATTTT.